The rows below give T cell receptor beta chains drawn from one sample of a study of blood T cell repertoires in COVID-19. Generated by immunoSEQ multiplex PCR, the TCRdb table keeps only in-frame clones and is missing some. This table holds roughly 120,000 clones, around 90% found once. The sequenced sample consisted of peripheral blood. The source is a man aged 55-75 years with COVID-19, enrolled during active disease. Each CDR3 is given with its conserved first and last residue. Each record gives: clone size, V gene, D gene, J gene, CDR3 DNA, CDR3 protein. A D gene is named only where the DNA matches it firmly. Size tells how often a clone was seen (once, few, many) or the class of an expanded clone, and some rows leave it out.

clone_size: -
v_call: TRBV5-1
d_call: -
j_call: TRBJ2-4
cdr3_nt: TGCGCCAGCAGCTTGGGAGGCCCCTCTCAAAACATTCAGTACTTC
cdr3_aa: CASSLGGPSQNIQYF

clone_size: -
v_call: TRBV4-3
d_call: TRBD1
j_call: TRBJ1-2
cdr3_nt: TGCGCCAGCAGCCAAGATTCAGGGGGGAAAATCAACTATGGCTACACCTTC
cdr3_aa: CASSQDSGGKINYGYTF

clone_size: -
v_call: TRBV19
d_call: TRBD1
j_call: TRBJ2-5
cdr3_nt: TGTGCCAGTACCTCTCCCGGACAGGGCATAGAGACCCAGTACTTC
cdr3_aa: CASTSPGQGIETQYF

clone_size: -
v_call: TRBV6-5
d_call: TRBD2
j_call: TRBJ2-1
cdr3_nt: TGTGCCAGCAGTTACTCTTCTAGCGGATACAATGAGCAGTTCTTC
cdr3_aa: CASSYSSSGYNEQFF

clone_size: -
v_call: TRBV19
d_call: -
j_call: TRBJ2-7
cdr3_nt: TGTGCCAGTAGTATTGGGGGCAGCGCCTACGAGCAGTACTTC
cdr3_aa: CASSIGGSAYEQYF

clone_size: -
v_call: TRBV7-9
d_call: TRBD2
j_call: TRBJ2-1
cdr3_nt: TGTGCCAGCAGCTTAGAACTAGCGGGAGTTAATGAGCAGTTCTTC
cdr3_aa: CASSLELAGVNEQFF

clone_size: many
v_call: TRBV21-1
d_call: -
j_call: TRBJ1-2
cdr3_nt: TGTGCCAGCAGCAACTCCCGACGGCAGCGATATGGCTACACCTTC
cdr3_aa: CASSNSRRQRYGYTF

clone_size: -
v_call: TRBV4-3
d_call: TRBD1
j_call: TRBJ2-7
cdr3_nt: TGCGCCAGCAGCCAAGCTGGTCCAGGGGACAGCTCCTACGAGCAGTACTTC
cdr3_aa: CASSQAGPGDSSYEQYF

clone_size: -
v_call: TRBV7-3
d_call: -
j_call: TRBJ1-1
cdr3_nt: TGTGCCAGCAGCCCCGCCGGGGGGATTGGCGACACTGAAGCTTTCTTT
cdr3_aa: CASSPAGGIGDTEAFF

clone_size: -
v_call: TRBV11-2
d_call: -
j_call: TRBJ1-1
cdr3_nt: TGTGCCAGCAGCTTAGGGCACAGGGTCCGGAGCGACACTGAAGCTTTCTTT
cdr3_aa: CASSLGHRVRSDTEAFF

clone_size: -
v_call: TRBV5-6
d_call: -
j_call: TRBJ1-1
cdr3_nt: TGTGCCAGCAGCGCGGGGTCCTGGGGCACTGAAGCTTTCTTT
cdr3_aa: CASSAGSWGTEAFF

clone_size: -
v_call: TRBV5-1
d_call: -
j_call: TRBJ1-2
cdr3_nt: TGCGCCAGCAGCTCCGCGGGGCCCGACTATGGCTACACCTTC
cdr3_aa: CASSSAGPDYGYTF

clone_size: -
v_call: TRBV5-8
d_call: -
j_call: TRBJ1-2
cdr3_nt: TGTGCCAGCAGCTGGACAGTGGCTCATGGCTACACCTTC
cdr3_aa: CASSWTVAHGYTF

clone_size: -
v_call: TRBV19
d_call: -
j_call: TRBJ1-3
cdr3_nt: TGTGCCAGTACCCTTTACGAGACCGGGACTGGAAACACCATATATTTT
cdr3_aa: CASTLYETGTGNTIYF

clone_size: once
v_call: TRBV6-5
d_call: -
j_call: TRBJ2-5
cdr3_nt: TGTGCCAGCAGGCAGCCGGGAACCAGGGGGACCCAGTACTTC
cdr3_aa: CASRQPGTRGTQYF

clone_size: -
v_call: TRBV6-1
d_call: TRBD2
j_call: TRBJ2-2
cdr3_nt: TGTGCCAGCAGTGTCGGGACTAGCGGGAGCCGCCGTCGATGGGAGCTGTTTTTT
cdr3_aa: CASSVGTSGSRRRWELFF

clone_size: -
v_call: TRBV10-3
d_call: TRBD1
j_call: TRBJ1-4
cdr3_nt: TGTGCCATCAGTCCCGGGACAGGGGGTGAAAAACTGTTTTTT
cdr3_aa: CAISPGTGGEKLFF

clone_size: -
v_call: TRBV5-1
d_call: -
j_call: TRBJ2-7
cdr3_nt: TGCGCCAGCAGCTTGGACACCCAATCGGGCGAGCAGTACTTC
cdr3_aa: CASSLDTQSGEQYF

clone_size: once
v_call: TRBV6-2/TRBV6-3
d_call: -
j_call: TRBJ1-1
cdr3_nt: TGTGCCAGCAGTTACACAGGGCGCACTGAAGCTTTCTTT
cdr3_aa: CASSYTGRTEAFF

clone_size: -
v_call: TRBV6-6
d_call: -
j_call: TRBJ2-5
cdr3_nt: TGTGCCAGCACCCAGGGGGGCGGGGTGGAGACCCAGTACTTC
cdr3_aa: CASTQGGGVETQYF

clone_size: -
v_call: TRBV29-1
d_call: TRBD2
j_call: TRBJ2-1
cdr3_nt: TGCAGCGTCGTTACTAGCGGGCTCTCCTACAATGAGCAGTTCTTC
cdr3_aa: CSVVTSGLSYNEQFF

clone_size: once
v_call: TRBV2
d_call: -
j_call: TRBJ2-5
cdr3_nt: TGTGCCAGCAGTGGGTCTAGTGGGGCAGAGACCCAGTACTTC
cdr3_aa: CASSGSSGAETQYF

clone_size: -
v_call: TRBV24-1
d_call: TRBD1
j_call: TRBJ2-3
cdr3_nt: TGTGCCACCAGTGATGTAAAACAGGGGGCCCTCACGGAAGATACGCAGTATTTT
cdr3_aa: CATSDVKQGALTEDTQYF

clone_size: -
v_call: TRBV27
d_call: -
j_call: TRBJ1-1
cdr3_nt: TGTGCCAGCAGTCCCTATCCCCATACTAGCACTGAAGCTTTCTTT
cdr3_aa: CASSPYPHTSTEAFF

clone_size: -
v_call: TRBV7-2
d_call: -
j_call: TRBJ1-1
cdr3_nt: TGTGCCAGCAGCTTAAACCGGGGTGAAGCTTTCTTT
cdr3_aa: CASSLNRGEAFF

clone_size: few
v_call: TRBV14
d_call: TRBD2
j_call: TRBJ2-3
cdr3_nt: TGTGCCAGCAGCCACAGCGGGAGCCGGTCAGATACGCAGTATTTT
cdr3_aa: CASSHSGSRSDTQYF

clone_size: once
v_call: TRBV19
d_call: -
j_call: TRBJ2-7
cdr3_nt: TGTGCCAGTAGTATGGGGAGAACGCGCTACGAGCAGTACTTC
cdr3_aa: CASSMGRTRYEQYF

clone_size: once
v_call: TRBV2
d_call: TRBD2
j_call: TRBJ2-1
cdr3_nt: TGTGCCAGCCTACTAGCGGGAATCTACAATGAGCAGTTCTTC
cdr3_aa: CASLLAGIYNEQFF

clone_size: -
v_call: TRBV4-3
d_call: -
j_call: TRBJ1-6
cdr3_nt: TGCGCCAGCAGCCAAGATGCGGTGTGGTCCTATAATTCACCCCTCCACTTT
cdr3_aa: CASSQDAVWSYNSPLHF

clone_size: -
v_call: TRBV12-3/TRBV12-4
d_call: TRBD1
j_call: TRBJ2-1
cdr3_nt: TGTGCCAGCAGTCAGGGACAGGGTAGGAAGCAGTTCTTC
cdr3_aa: CASSQGQGRKQFF

clone_size: once
v_call: TRBV19
d_call: -
j_call: TRBJ1-3
cdr3_nt: TGTGCCAGTACACAGGGTCCTGGAAACACCATATATTTT
cdr3_aa: CASTQGPGNTIYF

clone_size: -
v_call: TRBV5-1
d_call: -
j_call: TRBJ1-2
cdr3_nt: TGCGCCAGCAGCGTCCAGGATCGAAACTATGGCTACACCTTC
cdr3_aa: CASSVQDRNYGYTF

clone_size: -
v_call: TRBV29-1
d_call: -
j_call: TRBJ2-3
cdr3_nt: TGCAGCGTTGCTACGGAGATCCTCACAGATACGCAGTATTTT
cdr3_aa: CSVATEILTDTQYF

clone_size: -
v_call: TRBV5-1
d_call: -
j_call: TRBJ2-5
cdr3_nt: TGCGCCAGCAGCCCGTCCGGGACCGGGGGAGAGACCCAGTACTTC
cdr3_aa: CASSPSGTGGETQYF

clone_size: once
v_call: TRBV10-2
d_call: TRBD1
j_call: TRBJ1-5
cdr3_nt: TGCGCCAGCAGTGACCTTCCTATTCCGGGACAGGGTTATAGCAATCAGCCCCAGCATTTT
cdr3_aa: CASSDLPIPGQGYSNQPQHF

clone_size: -
v_call: TRBV11-2
d_call: -
j_call: TRBJ2-1
cdr3_nt: TGTGCCAGCAGCTTCCTAGGGGGAGTGGACAATGAGCAGTTCTTC
cdr3_aa: CASSFLGGVDNEQFF

clone_size: -
v_call: TRBV2
d_call: TRBD1
j_call: TRBJ1-3
cdr3_nt: TGTGCCAGCAGTGGTGGTGTGGACAGGCTACTAAGTTTT
cdr3_aa: CASSGGVDRLLSF

clone_size: -
v_call: TRBV30
d_call: -
j_call: TRBJ2-3
cdr3_nt: TGTGCCTGGGGGGACTCCTACACAGATACGCAGTATTTT
cdr3_aa: CAWGDSYTDTQYF

clone_size: once
v_call: TRBV5-4
d_call: -
j_call: TRBJ1-4
cdr3_nt: TGTGCCAGCAGCCCGGAACAGGGTGCTAATGAAAAACTGTTTTTT
cdr3_aa: CASSPEQGANEKLFF

clone_size: once
v_call: TRBV7-9
d_call: TRBD2
j_call: TRBJ2-7
cdr3_nt: TGTGCCAGCAGCTTAGTAAGGACTAGCGGGATCTACGAGCAGTACTTC
cdr3_aa: CASSLVRTSGIYEQYF

clone_size: few
v_call: TRBV25-1
d_call: -
j_call: TRBJ2-6
cdr3_nt: TGTGCCAGCAGTTACAGATCTGGGGCCAACGTCCTGACTTTC
cdr3_aa: CASSYRSGANVLTF

clone_size: few
v_call: TRBV7-2
d_call: TRBD2
j_call: TRBJ2-3
cdr3_nt: TGTGCCAGCAGCTCCTTACTAGCGGTGATGGCAGATACGCAGTATTTT
cdr3_aa: CASSSLLAVMADTQYF

clone_size: -
v_call: TRBV29-1
d_call: -
j_call: TRBJ1-2
cdr3_nt: TGCAGCGCCGGGGGGGGAGATAACTATGGCTACACCTTC
cdr3_aa: CSAGGGDNYGYTF

clone_size: -
v_call: TRBV7-2
d_call: TRBD2
j_call: TRBJ2-1
cdr3_nt: TGTGCCAGCAGCTACCCGACTAGCGGGTACATTATCTGGAATGAGCAGTTCTTC
cdr3_aa: CASSYPTSGYIIWNEQFF

clone_size: once
v_call: TRBV29-1
d_call: -
j_call: TRBJ2-2
cdr3_nt: TGCAGCGTTGAATCAGACACGAACACCGGGGAGCTGTTTTTT
cdr3_aa: CSVESDTNTGELFF

clone_size: once
v_call: TRBV7-2
d_call: TRBD1
j_call: TRBJ1-5
cdr3_nt: TGTGCCAGCAGCCAGTACACAGGGGCTCAGCCCCAGCATTTT
cdr3_aa: CASSQYTGAQPQHF

clone_size: once
v_call: TRBV9
d_call: -
j_call: TRBJ2-2
cdr3_nt: TGTGCCAGCAGCGTATTTGAACAGGGTTTCACCGGGGAGCTGTTTTTT
cdr3_aa: CASSVFEQGFTGELFF

clone_size: -
v_call: TRBV4-3
d_call: -
j_call: TRBJ2-1
cdr3_nt: TGCGCCAGCAGCCAAGATTTAGCGAGCCGCAGCTCCTACAATGAGCAGTTCTTC
cdr3_aa: CASSQDLASRSSYNEQFF

clone_size: -
v_call: TRBV29-1
d_call: TRBD1
j_call: TRBJ1-2
cdr3_nt: TGCAGCGTTGACAGGGGGCTGGATGGCTACACCTTC
cdr3_aa: CSVDRGLDGYTF

clone_size: -
v_call: TRBV3-1/TRBV3-2
d_call: -
j_call: TRBJ2-5
cdr3_nt: TGTGCCAGCAGCCAAGATCTGCTGGAGGGCCCGTACCAGACCCAGTACTTC
cdr3_aa: CASSQDLLEGPYQTQYF

clone_size: -
v_call: TRBV3-1/TRBV3-2
d_call: -
j_call: TRBJ2-2
cdr3_nt: TGTGCCAGCAGCCTCTGGCCAGCGAACACCGGGGAGCTGTTTTTT
cdr3_aa: CASSLWPANTGELFF

clone_size: -
v_call: TRBV10-3
d_call: TRBD1
j_call: TRBJ2-2
cdr3_nt: TGTGCCATCAGCCGACAGGGACGCCTCGGGGAGCTGTTTTTT
cdr3_aa: CAISRQGRLGELFF

clone_size: -
v_call: TRBV10-3
d_call: -
j_call: TRBJ1-2
cdr3_nt: TGTGCCATAACGCAGGGGTTTAACTATGGCTACACCTTC
cdr3_aa: CAITQGFNYGYTF